This record covers a single T cell receptor beta chain. Its cognate antigen is unknown. Compared with germline, one end of the junction differs, possibly owing to a read error. The CDR3 loop spans 15 amino acids. In germline, CDR1 is SGHVS, CDR2 FQNEAQ. For the diagnoses, clinical symptoms, serum thyroxine and TRAb, thyroid ultrasound and orbital computed tomography were used. These data originate in a study of T cells in Graves' hyperthyroidism and ophthalmopathy. General study findings and limits: In blood, most of the thyroid clonotypes expanded above 0.001 were also present. A median about 7 months before onset, the model predicted ophthalmopathy. Classification by a 13 V-J model distinguished ophthalmopathy from stable hyperthyroidism.

Researchers amplified the TCR beta CDR3 regions from RNA transcripts. HTBI primers were the set used in a first-round RT-PCR of the TCR CDR3. MiXCR, run by TCRdb on the multiplex PCR reads, gives a single entry per CDR3 protein. The table shows about 570,000 distinct CDR3 sequences, with about half occurring only once. The sequenced sample consisted of peripheral blood or thyroid tissue (not recorded which). The chain joins TRBV7-8 to TRBJ1-1; 7 bases map to TRBD1. This TCR derives from an adult woman with Graves' disease, either hyperthyroidism or ophthalmopathy (not recorded which). CDR3 amino acids: CASRQGPGGNTEAFF. The CDR3 DNA reads TGCGCCAGCAGACAAGGTCCAGGGGGGAACACTGAGGCTTTCTTT. Together with reference TRBV7-8 and TRBJ1-1, the CDR3 gives the full variable domain: GAGVSQSPRYKVAKRGQDVALRCDPISGHVSLFWYQQALGQGPEFLTYFQNEAQLDKSGLPSDRFFAERPEGSVSTLKIQRTQQEDSAVYLCASRQGPGGNTEAFFGQGTRLTVV.